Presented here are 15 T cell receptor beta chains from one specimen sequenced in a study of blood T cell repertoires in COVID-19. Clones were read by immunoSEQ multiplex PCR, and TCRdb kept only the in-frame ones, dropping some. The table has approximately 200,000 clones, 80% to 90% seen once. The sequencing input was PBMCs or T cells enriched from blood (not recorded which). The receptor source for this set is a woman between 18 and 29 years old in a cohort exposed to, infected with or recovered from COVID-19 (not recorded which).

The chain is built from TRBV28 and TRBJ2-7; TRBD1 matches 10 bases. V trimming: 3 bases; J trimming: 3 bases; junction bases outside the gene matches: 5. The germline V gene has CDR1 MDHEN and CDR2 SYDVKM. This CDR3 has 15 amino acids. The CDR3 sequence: CASSLPGQGGYEQYF. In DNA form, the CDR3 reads TGTGCCAGCAGTTTGCCAGGACAGGGGGGCTACGAGCAGTACTTC.

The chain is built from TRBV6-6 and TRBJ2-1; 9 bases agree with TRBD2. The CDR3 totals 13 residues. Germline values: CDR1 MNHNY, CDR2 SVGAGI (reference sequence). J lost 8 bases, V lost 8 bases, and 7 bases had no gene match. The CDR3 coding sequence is TGTGCCAGCCGATTTGCTAGCGGGGATGAGCAGTTCTTC. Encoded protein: CASRFASGDEQFF.

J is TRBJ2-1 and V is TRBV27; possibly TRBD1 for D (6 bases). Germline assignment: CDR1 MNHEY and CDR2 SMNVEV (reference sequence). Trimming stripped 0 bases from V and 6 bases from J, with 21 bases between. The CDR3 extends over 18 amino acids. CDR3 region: CASSLSIRSPPGVNEQFF. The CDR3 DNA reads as TGTGCCAGCAGTTTATCAATTAGGTCCCCGCCAGGGGTCAATGAGCAGTTCTTC.

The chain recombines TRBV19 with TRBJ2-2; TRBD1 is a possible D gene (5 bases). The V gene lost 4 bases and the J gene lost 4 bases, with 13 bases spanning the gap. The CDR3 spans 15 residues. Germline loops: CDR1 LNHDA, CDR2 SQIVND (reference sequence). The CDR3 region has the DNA TGTGCCAGTAGTAAAGGACACTCGCCCACCGGGGAGCTGTTTTTT. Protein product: CASSKGHSPTGELFF.

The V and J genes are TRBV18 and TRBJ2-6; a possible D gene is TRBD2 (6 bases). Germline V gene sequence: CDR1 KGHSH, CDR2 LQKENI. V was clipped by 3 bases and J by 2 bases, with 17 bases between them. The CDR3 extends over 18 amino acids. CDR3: CASSPSGGRLPGANVLTF. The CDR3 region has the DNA TGTGCCAGCTCACCTTCCGGGGGAAGGCTTCCTGGGGCCAACGTCCTGACTTTC.

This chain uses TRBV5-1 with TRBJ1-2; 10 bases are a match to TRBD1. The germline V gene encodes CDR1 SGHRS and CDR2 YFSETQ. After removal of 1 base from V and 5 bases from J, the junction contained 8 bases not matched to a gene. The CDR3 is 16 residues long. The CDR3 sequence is CASSLSGTGDLYGYTF. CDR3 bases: TGCGCCAGCAGCTTGTCGGGGACAGGGGATCTTTATGGCTACACCTTC.

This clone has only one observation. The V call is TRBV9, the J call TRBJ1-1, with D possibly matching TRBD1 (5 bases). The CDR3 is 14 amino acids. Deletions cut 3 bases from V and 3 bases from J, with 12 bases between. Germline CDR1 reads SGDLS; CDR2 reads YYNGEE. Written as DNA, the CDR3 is TGTGCCAGCAGCGAGGGAGGGGACGACACTGAAGCTTTCTTT. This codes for CASSEGGDDTEAFF.

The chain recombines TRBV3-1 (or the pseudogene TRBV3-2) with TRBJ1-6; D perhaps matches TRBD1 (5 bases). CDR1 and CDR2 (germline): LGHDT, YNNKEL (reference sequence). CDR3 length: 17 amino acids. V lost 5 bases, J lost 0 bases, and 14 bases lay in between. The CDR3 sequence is CASSTGLLSSYNSPLHF. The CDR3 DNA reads TGTGCCAGCAGCACGGGACTCTTGAGCTCCTATAATTCACCCCTCCACTTT.

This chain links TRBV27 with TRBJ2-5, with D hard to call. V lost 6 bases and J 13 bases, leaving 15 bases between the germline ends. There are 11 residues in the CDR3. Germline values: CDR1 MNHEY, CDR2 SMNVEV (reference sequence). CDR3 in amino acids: CASRVGGSLYF. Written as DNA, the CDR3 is TGTGCCAGCAGGGTTGGCGGTTCTCTGTACTTC.

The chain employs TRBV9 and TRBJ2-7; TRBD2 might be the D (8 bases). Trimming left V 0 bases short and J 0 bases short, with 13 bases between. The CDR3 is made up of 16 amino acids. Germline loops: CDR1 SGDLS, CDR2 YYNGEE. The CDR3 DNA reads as TGTGCCAGCAGCGTAGGGGACAGCGGGGGCTCCTACGAGCAGTACTTC. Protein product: CASSVGDSGGSYEQYF.

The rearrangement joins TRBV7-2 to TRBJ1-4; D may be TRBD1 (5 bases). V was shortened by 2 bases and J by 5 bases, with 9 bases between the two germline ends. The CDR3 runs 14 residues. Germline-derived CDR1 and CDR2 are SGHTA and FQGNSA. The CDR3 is CASSLRGGNEKLFF. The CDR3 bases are TGTGCCAGCAGCTTACGCGGGGGGAATGAAAAACTGTTTTTT.

In DNA, the CDR3 is TGTGCCAGTAGTATAGAGGCGCGGGAGGGATACGAGCAGTACTTC. Translated: CASSIEAREGYEQYF. The gene calls are TRBV19 and TRBJ2-7; 9 bases map to TRBD2. This CDR3 comprises 15 residues. J was trimmed by 4 bases and V by 0 bases; bases with no gene match: 4. Germline V lookup: CDR1 LNHDA, CDR2 SQIVND (reference sequence).

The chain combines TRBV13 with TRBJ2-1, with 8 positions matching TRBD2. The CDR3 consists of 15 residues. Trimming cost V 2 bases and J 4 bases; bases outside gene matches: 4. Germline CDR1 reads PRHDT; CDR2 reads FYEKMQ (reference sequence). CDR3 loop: CASSLYGRAYNEQFF. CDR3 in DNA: TGTGCCAGCAGCTTATACGGGAGGGCATACAATGAGCAGTTCTTC. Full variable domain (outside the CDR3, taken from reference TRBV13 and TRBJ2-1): AAGVIQSPRHLIKEKRETATLKCYPIPRHDTVYWYQQGPGQDPQFLISFYEKMQSDKGSIPDRFSAQQFSDYHSELNMSSLELGDSALYFCASSLYGRAYNEQFFGPGTRLTVL.

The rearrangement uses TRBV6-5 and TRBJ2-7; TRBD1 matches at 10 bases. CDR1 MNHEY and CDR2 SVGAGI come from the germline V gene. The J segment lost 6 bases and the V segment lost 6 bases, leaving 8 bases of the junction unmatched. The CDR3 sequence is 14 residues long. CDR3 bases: TGTGCCAGCAGCCCCGGGACAGGGGACCCCGAGCAGTACTTC. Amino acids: CASSPGTGDPEQYF.

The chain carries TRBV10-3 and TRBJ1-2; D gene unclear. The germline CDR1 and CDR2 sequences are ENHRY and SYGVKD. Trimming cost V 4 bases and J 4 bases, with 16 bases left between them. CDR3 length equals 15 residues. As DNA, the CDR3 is TGTGCCATCAGTGCATCCAGCGCAACCTTCTATGGCTACACCTTC. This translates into CAISASSATFYGYTF.